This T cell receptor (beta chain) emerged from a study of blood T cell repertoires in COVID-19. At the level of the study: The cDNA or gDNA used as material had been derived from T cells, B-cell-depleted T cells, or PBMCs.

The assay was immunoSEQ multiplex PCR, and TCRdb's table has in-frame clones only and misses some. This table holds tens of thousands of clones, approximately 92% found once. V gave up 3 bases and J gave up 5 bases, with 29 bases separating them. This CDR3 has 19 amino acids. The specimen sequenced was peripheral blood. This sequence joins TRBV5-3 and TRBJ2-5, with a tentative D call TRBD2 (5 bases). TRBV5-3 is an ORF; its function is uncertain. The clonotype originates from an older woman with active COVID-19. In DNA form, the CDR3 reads TGTGCCAGAAGCTCCGAAGAGCGGTTCGGCAGCGAGCGGAAGGAGACCCAGTACTTC. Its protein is CARSSEERFGSERKETQYF.